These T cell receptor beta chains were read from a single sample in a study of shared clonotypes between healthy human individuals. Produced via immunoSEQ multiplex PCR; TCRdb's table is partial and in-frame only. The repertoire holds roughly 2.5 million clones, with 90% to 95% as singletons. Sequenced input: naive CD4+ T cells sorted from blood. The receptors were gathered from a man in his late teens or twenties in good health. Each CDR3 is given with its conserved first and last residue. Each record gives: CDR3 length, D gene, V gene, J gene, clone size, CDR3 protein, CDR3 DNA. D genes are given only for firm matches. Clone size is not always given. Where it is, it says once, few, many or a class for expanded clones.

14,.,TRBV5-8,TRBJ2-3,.,CASSFGQGADTQYF,TGTGCCAGCAGCTTTGGGCAGGGAGCAGATACGCAGTATTTT
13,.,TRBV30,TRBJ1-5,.,CAWKGGLNQPQHF,TGTGCCTGGAAGGGCGGCCTTAATCAGCCCCAGCATTTT
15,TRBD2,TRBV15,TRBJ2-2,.,CATSRRLAGGQVLFF,TGTGCCACCAGCAGGCGACTAGCGGGAGGCCAAGTCCTGTTTTTT
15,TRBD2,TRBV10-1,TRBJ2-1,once,CASSAASGGYNEQFF,TGCGCCAGCAGTGCGGCTAGCGGGGGTTACAATGAGCAGTTCTTC
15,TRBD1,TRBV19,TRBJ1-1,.,CASRRGQLLNTEAFF,TGTGCCAGTAGACGGGGACAGCTGCTGAACACTGAAGCTTTCTTT
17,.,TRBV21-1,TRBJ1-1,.,CASSKRIATGWVPEAFF,TGTGCCAGCAGCAAACGCATAGCGACAGGGTGGGTGCCTGAAGCTTTCTTT
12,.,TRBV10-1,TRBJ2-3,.,CASSESQGTQYF,TGCGCCAGCAGTGAGTCACAGGGTACGCAGTATTTT
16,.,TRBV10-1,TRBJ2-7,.,CASSERGHLTPYEQYF,TGCGCCAGCAGTGAACGGGGGCACTTAACCCCCTACGAGCAGTACTTC
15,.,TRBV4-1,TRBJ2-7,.,CASSQAMGSPYEQYF,TGCGCCAGCAGCCAAGCAATGGGCTCCCCCTACGAGCAGTACTTC
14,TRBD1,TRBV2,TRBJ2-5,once,CASRGTEYQETQYF,TGTGCCAGCAGGGGGACAGAGTACCAAGAGACCCAGTACTTC